The next 27 T cell receptor beta chains were all read from a single sample in a study of blood T cell repertoires in COVID-19. The assay was immunoSEQ multiplex PCR, and TCRdb's table has in-frame clones only and misses some. This sample yields about 370,000 clones, of which roughly 90% are seen a single time; 1.7% belongs to the top ten. Material: PBMCs or T cells enriched from blood (not recorded which). These receptors were obtained from a woman aged 30 to 39 who had recovered from COVID-19.

The chain uses TRBV11-2 and TRBJ2-2; 8 bases match TRBD1. Germline V gene lookup returns CDR1 SGHAT and CDR2 FQNNGV. V lost 5 bases to trimming and J lost 2 bases; unmatched junction nucleotides: 7. The CDR3 has 16 amino acids. In DNA, the CDR3 is TGTGCCAGCAGCCTAGGGACAGGCGTCAACACCGGGGAGCTGTTTTTT. This codes for CASSLGTGVNTGELFF. The variable domain in full, with the rest retrieved from reference TRBV11-2 and TRBJ2-2, is EAGVAQSPRYKIIEKRQSVAFWCNPISGHATLYWYQQILGQGPKLLIQFQNNGVVDDSQLPKDRFSAERLKGVDSTLKIQPAKLEDSAVYLCASSLGTGVNTGELFFGEGSRLTVL.

The chain carries TRBV20-1 and TRBJ2-5, with D possibly being TRBD1 (6 bases). Trimming pared 6 bases from V and 4 bases from J, leaving 9 bases between. Germline V gene sequence: CDR1 DFQATT, CDR2 SNEGSKA (reference sequence). The CDR3 spans 11 residues. CDR3 protein: CSAATGETQYF. In nucleotides, the CDR3 is TGCAGTGCCGCGACAGGAGAGACCCAGTACTTC.

This clone was counted between two and nine times. This chain joins TRBV6-1 and TRBJ1-2; no firm D call. Between the trimmed V and J ends, which lost 3 bases and 2 bases, there was a span of 10 bases. Germline CDR1 is MNHNS and CDR2 is SASEGT. This CDR3 has 14 residues. The CDR3 loop reads CASSDRDGNYGYTF. The CDR3 nucleotides read TGTGCCAGCAGTGATAGAGACGGGAACTATGGCTACACCTTC.

The chain is built from TRBV19 and TRBJ1-3; the D gene is possibly TRBD1 (5 bases). Trimming took 5 bases from V and 3 from J, leaving 14 bases between them. Germline CDR1 is LNHDA and CDR2 is SQIVND (reference sequence). CDR3 size: 15 residues. The CDR3 DNA follows: TGTGCCAGTAGTTCAGGGATGCCTAGTGGAAACACCATATATTTT. Translation gives CASSSGMPSGNTIYF.

This chain uses TRBV29-1 with TRBJ2-1, with 14 bases aligning to TRBD2. J lost 9 bases, V lost 3 bases, and 10 bases had no gene match. Germline CDR1 and CDR2: SQVTM and ANQGSEA. The CDR3 sequence is 16 residues long. The CDR3 DNA follows: TGCAGCGTTGATTCCATAGGACTAGCGGGGGGTTTTGAGCAGTTCTTC. Its protein is CSVDSIGLAGGFEQFF.

The chain combines TRBV9 with TRBJ2-7, with D perhaps matching TRBD1 (6 bases). This CDR3 spans 15 amino acids. Trimming shortened V by 1 base and J by 5 bases, and 16 bases separated the two germline ends. In germline, CDR1 is SGDLS, CDR2 YYNGEE. The CDR3 DNA sequence: TGTGCCAGCAGCGTATCAGGGGCCCCGTCGGACGAGCAGTACTTC. It is translated as CASSVSGAPSDEQYF. The full variable domain, with the rest looked up from reference TRBV9 and TRBJ2-7, is DSGVTQTPKHLITATGQRVTLRCSPRSGDLSVYWYQQSLDQGLQFLIQYYNGEERAKGNILERFSAQQFPDLHSELNLSSLELGDSALYFCASSVSGAPSDEQYFGPGTRLTVT.

V gene TRBV7-9 combines with J gene TRBJ1-2; tentative D call: TRBD1 (6 bases). Germline V gives CDR1 SEHNR, CDR2 FQNEAQ (reference sequence). V gave up 11 bases and J gave up 4 bases, with 17 bases separating them. The CDR3 loop spans 13 amino acids. CDR3 coding DNA: TGTGCCCAACCCGGACAGTGGGGCTATGGCTACACCTTC. This encodes CAQPGQWGYGYTF.

J is TRBJ2-1 and V is TRBV4-3; 8 bases align to TRBD1. The CDR3 length is 18 residues. V lost 0 bases to trimming and J lost 4 bases; unmatched junction nucleotides: 11. The germline V gene has CDR1 LGHNA and CDR2 YSLEER. CDR3: CASSQESLGTGGYNEQFF. DNA for the CDR3: TGCGCCAGCAGCCAAGAGAGCTTAGGGACAGGAGGTTACAATGAGCAGTTCTTC.

The chain carries TRBV6-5 and TRBJ2-7; 9 bases are a match to TRBD1. V gave up 5 bases and J gave up 5 bases; unmatched junction bases: 7. The CDR3 totals 14 residues. From germline, CDR1 is MNHEY and CDR2 SVGAGI. DNA of the CDR3: TGTGCCAGCAGTAGACAGGGGGGCATCCACGAGCAGTACTTC. It translates to CASSRQGGIHEQYF.

The rearrangement joins TRBV18 to TRBJ1-1; D is uncertain. V was trimmed by 5 bases and J by 3 bases, leaving 13 bases between them. The CDR3 extends over 14 amino acids. Germline CDR1 KGHSH, CDR2 LQKENI. CDR3 sequence reads: CASSGSRWDTEAFF. The CDR3 DNA is TGTGCCAGCTCAGGGAGTAGGTGGGACACTGAAGCTTTCTTT.

This clone was counted at least ten times. This sequence joins TRBV5-6 and TRBJ1-1; weak D call: TRBD1 (6 bases). This CDR3 has 12 amino acids. V lost 3 bases and J 4 bases, leaving 7 bases between the germline ends. Germline V gives CDR1 SGHDT, CDR2 YYEEEE. The CDR3 here is CASSWGPTEAFF. For the CDR3, the DNA is TGTGCCAGCAGCTGGGGGCCCACTGAAGCTTTCTTT.

The chain combines TRBV9 with TRBJ1-4, with D hard to call. V lost 3 bases to trimming and J lost 5 bases, with 14 bases between them. CDR1 is SGDLS and CDR2 is YYNGEE in the germline V gene. The CDR3 is made up of 15 amino acids. This CDR3 is CASSASNTVNEKLFF. Written as DNA, the CDR3 is TGTGCCAGCAGCGCCTCGAACACAGTAAATGAAAAACTGTTTTTT. The full variable domain, completed using reference TRBV9 and TRBJ1-4, is DSGVTQTPKHLITATGQRVTLRCSPRSGDLSVYWYQQSLDQGLQFLIQYYNGEERAKGNILERFSAQQFPDLHSELNLSSLELGDSALYFCASSASNTVNEKLFFGSGTQLSVL.

The chain recombines TRBV7-9 with TRBJ2-1; no definite D call. The V end was cut by 7 bases, the J end by 8 bases, with 21 bases between. The germline V gene has CDR1 SEHNR and CDR2 FQNEAQ (reference sequence). The CDR3 covers 15 residues. CDR3 bases: TGTGCCAGCACCCCCCCGGTCGCTCCGGTGGATGAGCAGTTCTTC. It specifies CASTPPVAPVDEQFF. Full variable domain (missing parts from reference TRBV7-9 and TRBJ2-1): DTGVSQNPRHKITKRGQNVTFRCDPISEHNRLYWYRQTLGQGPEFLTYFQNEAQLEKSRLLSDRFSAERPKGSFSTLEIQRTEQGDSAMYLCASTPPVAPVDEQFFGPGTRLTVL.

This sequence joins TRBV4-3 and TRBJ1-1; D unclear. V lost 1 base and J lost 1, with 13 bases in between. The V gene's germline CDR1 is LGHNA and CDR2 YSLEER. The CDR3 spans 16 residues. The CDR3 region is CASSQGRSGENTEAFF. CDR3 DNA sequence: TGCGCCAGCAGCCAAGGTAGGTCCGGGGAGAACACTGAAGCTTTCTTT.

V and J are TRBV9 and TRBJ1-1; D is possibly TRBD1 (5 bases). With 0 bases removed from V and 0 bases from J, the gap between germline ends came to 6 bases. The CDR3 loop spans 14 amino acids. From germline, CDR1 is SGDLS and CDR2 YYNGEE. Here the CDR3 reads CASSVAQVNTEAFF. As DNA, the CDR3 is TGTGCCAGCAGCGTAGCACAGGTGAACACTGAAGCTTTCTTT.

The genes are TRBV4-1 and TRBJ1-5; a weak D match, TRBD1 (5 bases). V lost 0 bases and J 5 bases, leaving 14 bases between the germline ends. Per the germline V gene, CDR1 is MGHRA and CDR2 is YSYEKL. CDR3 length: 16 residues. CDR3 region: CASSQELWGVDQPQHF. Written as DNA, the CDR3 is TGCGCCAGCAGCCAAGAGTTGTGGGGGGTCGATCAGCCCCAGCATTTT.

This clone was counted a few times. This chain joins TRBV4-3 and TRBJ1-4; no reliable D call. Germline V lookup: CDR1 LGHNA, CDR2 YSLEER. Trimming pared 0 bases from V and 7 bases from J, leaving 12 bases between. This CDR3 is 15 amino acids long. In nucleotides, the CDR3 is TGCGCCAGCAGCCAAGATCGGGGTTTCGGTGAAAAACTGTTTTTT. The encoded protein is CASSQDRGFGEKLFF.

The chain couples TRBV7-8 to TRBJ2-1; 9 bases are shared with TRBD1. This CDR3 region has 14 residues. J lost 14 bases, V lost 5 bases, and 13 bases had no gene match. Germline CDR1 reads SGHVS; CDR2 reads FQNEAQ. CDR3 in amino acids: CASSPRDRARGEFF. Written as DNA, the CDR3 is TGTGCCAGCAGCCCCCGGGACAGGGCCCGGGGGGAGTTCTTC.

This chain links TRBV5-1 with TRBJ1-1; 8 bases line up with TRBD1. The CDR3 length is 13 residues. In germline, CDR1 is SGHRS, CDR2 YFSETQ. The V segment lost 5 bases and the J segment 5 bases; nucleotides outside the gene matches: 5. CDR3 loop: CASRETGGTEAFF. The CDR3 region has the DNA TGCGCCAGCAGGGAAACAGGGGGGACTGAAGCTTTCTTT.

The CDR3 bases are TGTGCCAGCAGCTGGGTGGGACAGGGGTTTTTATACGAGCAGTACTTC. Its protein product is CASSWVGQGFLYEQYF. The chain combines TRBV7-9 with TRBJ2-7; 10 nucleotides line up with TRBD1. In germline, CDR1 is SEHNR, CDR2 FQNEAQ (reference sequence). Losses at the gene ends were 4 bases for V and 4 bases for J; bases not matched to a gene: 10. This CDR3 region has 16 residues.

This chain joins TRBV24-1 and TRBJ2-1; 9 bases agree with TRBD2. The ends lost 9 bases at V and 5 bases at J; junction bases unmatched: 7. The length of the CDR3 is 14 residues. In germline, CDR1 is KGHDR, CDR2 SFDVKD. CDR3 loop: CATGGLAGNNEQFF. In nucleotides, the CDR3 is TGTGCCACCGGGGGCCTAGCGGGGAACAATGAGCAGTTCTTC.

The V and J genes are TRBV11-2 and TRBJ2-4, with 12 bases identical to TRBD2. From germline, CDR1 is SGHAT and CDR2 FQNNGV. V lost 4 bases, J lost 5 bases, and 6 bases stayed unmatched. This CDR3 is 16 amino acids long. The CDR3 coding sequence is TGTGCCAGCAGCTCCCCTAGCGGGAGGGCCCAAAACATTCAGTACTTC. Translation gives CASSSPSGRAQNIQYF.

The chain couples TRBV19 to TRBJ2-5, with TRBD1 identical over 7 bases. This CDR3 has 15 residues. Trimming took 4 bases from V and 7 from J; bases not matched to a gene: 12. Germline V lookup: CDR1 LNHDA, CDR2 SQIVND (reference sequence). The CDR3 loop is CASSNRGQAVRTQYF. DNA of the CDR3: TGTGCCAGTAGTAACCGCGGACAGGCGGTGAGGACCCAGTACTTC.

The genes are TRBV28 and TRBJ1-1; 8 bases fit TRBD1. The CDR3 runs 12 residues. Germline CDR1 reads MDHEN; CDR2 reads SYDVKM. V gave up 11 bases and J gave up 3 bases; unmatched junction bases: 5. CDR3 loop: CAGQTGDTEAFF. In nucleotides, the CDR3 is TGTGCCGGCCAGACAGGGGACACTGAAGCTTTCTTT.

The genes are TRBV4-2 and TRBJ2-2; 9 positions match TRBD2. Looked up from germline, CDR1 is LGHNA and CDR2 is YNFKEQ. The CDR3 is 17 amino acids. With 1 base clipped from V and 1 base from J, the junction kept 4 bases outside the gene matches. CDR3 nucleotide sequence: TGTGCCAGCAGCCAAGGGGCAGCGGGGGGGAACACCGGGGAGCTGTTTTTT. Its translation: CASSQGAAGGNTGELFF.

The chain couples TRBV4-2 to TRBJ1-5, with TRBD1 matching 7 bases. Trimming at V came to 0 bases and at J to 8 bases, leaving 1 base not matched to a gene. Germline assignment: CDR1 LGHNA and CDR2 YNFKEQ. This CDR3 has 13 amino acids. The CDR3 coding sequence is TGTGCCAGCAGCCAAGAAGGGGGCGAGCCCCAGCATTTT. Translated, it gives CASSQEGGEPQHF.

V gene TRBV5-1 combines with J gene TRBJ1-3; a possible D gene is TRBD1 (5 bases). Trimming took off 5 bases at V and 0 bases at J, with 15 bases between the two ends. The CDR3 is 16 residues long. Germline V lookup: CDR1 SGHRS, CDR2 YFSETQ. The CDR3 region is CASRPPGRGSGNTIYF. The CDR3 DNA sequence: TGCGCCAGCAGACCCCCGGGGAGGGGCTCTGGAAACACCATATATTTT.